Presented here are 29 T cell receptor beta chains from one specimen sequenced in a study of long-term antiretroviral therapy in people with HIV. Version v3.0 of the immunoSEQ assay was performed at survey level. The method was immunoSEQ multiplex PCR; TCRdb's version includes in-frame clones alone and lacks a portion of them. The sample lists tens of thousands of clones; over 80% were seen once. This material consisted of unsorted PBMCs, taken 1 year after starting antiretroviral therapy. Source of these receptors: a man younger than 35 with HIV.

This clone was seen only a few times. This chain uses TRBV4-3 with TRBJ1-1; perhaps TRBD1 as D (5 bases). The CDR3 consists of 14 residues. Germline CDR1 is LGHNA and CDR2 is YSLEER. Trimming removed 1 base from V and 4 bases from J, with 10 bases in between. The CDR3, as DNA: TGCGCCAGCAGCCAAGCCAAGAGGGGCACTGAAGCTTTCTTT. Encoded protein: CASSQAKRGTEAFF.

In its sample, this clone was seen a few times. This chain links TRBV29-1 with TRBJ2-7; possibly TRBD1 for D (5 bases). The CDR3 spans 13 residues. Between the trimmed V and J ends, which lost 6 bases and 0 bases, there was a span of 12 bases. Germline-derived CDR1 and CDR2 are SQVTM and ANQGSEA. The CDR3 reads CSVVRDSSYEQYF. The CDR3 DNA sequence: TGCAGCGTCGTGCGTGACAGCTCCTACGAGCAGTACTTC.

The DNA of the CDR3 is TGTGCCAGCAGTGAATCACGGACAGGGACGAACACCGGGGAGCTGTTTTTT. As protein: CASSESRTGTNTGELFF. The chain is built from TRBV25-1 and TRBJ2-2, with 8 bases aligning to TRBD1. Germline V gives CDR1 MGHDK, CDR2 SYGVNS. After removal of 1 base from V and 0 bases from J, the junction contained 4 bases not matched to a gene. CDR3 size: 17 residues. The full variable domain, its missing parts supplied by reference TRBV25-1 and TRBJ2-2, is EADIYQTPRYLVIGTGKKITLECSQTMGHDKMYWYQQDPGMELHLIHYSYGVNSTEKGDLSSESTVSRIRTEHFPLTLESARPSHTSQYLCASSESRTGTNTGELFFGEGSRLTVL.

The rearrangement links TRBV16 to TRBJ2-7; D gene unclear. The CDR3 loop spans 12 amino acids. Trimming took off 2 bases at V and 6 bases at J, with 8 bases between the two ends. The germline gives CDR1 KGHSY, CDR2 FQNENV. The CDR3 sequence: CASSQSQAEQYF. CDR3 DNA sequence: TGTGCCAGCAGCCAAAGCCAGGCCGAGCAGTACTTC. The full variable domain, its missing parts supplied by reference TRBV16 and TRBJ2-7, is GEEVAQTPKHLVRGEGQKAKLYCAPIKGHSYVFWYQQVLKNEFKFLISFQNENVFDETGMPKERFSAKCLPNSPCSLEIQATKLEDSAVYFCASSQSQAEQYFGPGTRLTVT.

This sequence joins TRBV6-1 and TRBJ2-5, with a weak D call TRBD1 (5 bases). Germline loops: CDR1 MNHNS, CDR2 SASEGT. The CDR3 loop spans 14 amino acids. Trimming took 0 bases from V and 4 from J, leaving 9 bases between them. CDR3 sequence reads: CASSEAYRTETQYF. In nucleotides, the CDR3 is TGTGCCAGCAGTGAAGCTTACAGGACAGAGACCCAGTACTTC.

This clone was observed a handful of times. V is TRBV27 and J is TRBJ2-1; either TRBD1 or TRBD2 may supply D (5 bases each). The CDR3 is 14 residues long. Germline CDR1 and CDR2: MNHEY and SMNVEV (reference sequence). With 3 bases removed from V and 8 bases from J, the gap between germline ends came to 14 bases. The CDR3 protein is CASSFRDGWDEQFF. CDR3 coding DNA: TGTGCCAGCAGTTTTCGGGACGGGTGGGATGAGCAGTTCTTC.

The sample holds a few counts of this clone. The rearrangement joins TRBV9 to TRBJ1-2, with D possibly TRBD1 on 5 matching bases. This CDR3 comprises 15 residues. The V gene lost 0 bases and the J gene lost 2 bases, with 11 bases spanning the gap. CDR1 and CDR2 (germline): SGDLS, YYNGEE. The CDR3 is CASSVGGGGNYGYTF. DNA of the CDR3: TGTGCCAGCAGCGTAGGTGGGGGTGGGAACTATGGCTACACCTTC.

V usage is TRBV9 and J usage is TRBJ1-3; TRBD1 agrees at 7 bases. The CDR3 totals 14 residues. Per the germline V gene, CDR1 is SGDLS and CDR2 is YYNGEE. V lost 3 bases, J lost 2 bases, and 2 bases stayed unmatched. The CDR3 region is CASSATGTGNTIYF. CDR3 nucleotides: TGTGCCAGCAGCGCGACAGGGACTGGAAACACCATATATTTT. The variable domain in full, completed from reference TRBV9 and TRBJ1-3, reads DSGVTQTPKHLITATGQRVTLRCSPRSGDLSVYWYQQSLDQGLQFLIQYYNGEERAKGNILERFSAQQFPDLHSELNLSSLELGDSALYFCASSATGTGNTIYFGEGSWLTVV.

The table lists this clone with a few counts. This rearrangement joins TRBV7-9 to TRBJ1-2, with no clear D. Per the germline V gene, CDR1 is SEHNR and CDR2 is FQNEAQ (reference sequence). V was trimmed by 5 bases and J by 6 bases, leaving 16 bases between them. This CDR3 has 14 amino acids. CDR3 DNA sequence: TGTGCCAGCAGCACAACAGAGAGAAGGGATGGCTACACCTTC. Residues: CASSTTERRDGYTF.

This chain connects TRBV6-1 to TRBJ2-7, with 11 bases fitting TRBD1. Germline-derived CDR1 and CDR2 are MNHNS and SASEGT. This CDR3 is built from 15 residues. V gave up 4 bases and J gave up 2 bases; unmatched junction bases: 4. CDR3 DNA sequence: TGTGCCAGCAGTGCACCGGGACAGGGGGCCTACGAGCAGTACTTC. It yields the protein CASSAPGQGAYEQYF.

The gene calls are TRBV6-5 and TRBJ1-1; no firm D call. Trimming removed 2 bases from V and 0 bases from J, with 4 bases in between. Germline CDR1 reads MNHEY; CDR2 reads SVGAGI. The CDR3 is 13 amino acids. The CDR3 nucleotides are TGTGCCAGCAGTTACAGAATGAACACTGAAGCTTTCTTT. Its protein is CASSYRMNTEAFF.

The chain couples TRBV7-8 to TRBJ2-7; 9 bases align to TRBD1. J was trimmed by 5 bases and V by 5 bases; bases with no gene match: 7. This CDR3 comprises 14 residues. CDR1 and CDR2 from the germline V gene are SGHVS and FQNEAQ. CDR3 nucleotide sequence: TGTGCCAGCAGCCCAGGACAGGGGTGGAACGAGCAGTACTTC. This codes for CASSPGQGWNEQYF.

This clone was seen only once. This chain's CDR3 is CASSLDPTLQETQYF. In DNA form, the CDR3 reads TGTGCCAGCAGCTTGGACCCCACACTCCAAGAGACCCAGTACTTC. The chain links TRBV5-5 to TRBJ2-5; D unresolved. The CDR3 length is 15 residues. The V gene's germline CDR1 is SGHKS and CDR2 YYEKEE (reference sequence). V was shortened by 0 bases and J by 1 base, with 10 bases between the two germline ends.

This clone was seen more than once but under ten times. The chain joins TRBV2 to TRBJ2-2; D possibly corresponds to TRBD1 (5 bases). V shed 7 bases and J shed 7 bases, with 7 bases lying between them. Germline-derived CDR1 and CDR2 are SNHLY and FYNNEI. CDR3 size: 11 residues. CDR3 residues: CASTRGGELFF. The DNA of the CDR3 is TGTGCCAGCACTAGGGGCGGGGAGCTGTTTTTT.

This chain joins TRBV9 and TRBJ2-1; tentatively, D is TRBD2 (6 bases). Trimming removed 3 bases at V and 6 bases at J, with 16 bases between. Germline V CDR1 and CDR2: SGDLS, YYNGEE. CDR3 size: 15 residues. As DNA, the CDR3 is TGTGCCAGCAGCGCGGGGACTTCGCCTCGCAATGAGCAGTTCTTC. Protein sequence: CASSAGTSPRNEQFF. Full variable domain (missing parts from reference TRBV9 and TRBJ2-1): DSGVTQTPKHLITATGQRVTLRCSPRSGDLSVYWYQQSLDQGLQFLIQYYNGEERAKGNILERFSAQQFPDLHSELNLSSLELGDSALYFCASSAGTSPRNEQFFGPGTRLTVL.

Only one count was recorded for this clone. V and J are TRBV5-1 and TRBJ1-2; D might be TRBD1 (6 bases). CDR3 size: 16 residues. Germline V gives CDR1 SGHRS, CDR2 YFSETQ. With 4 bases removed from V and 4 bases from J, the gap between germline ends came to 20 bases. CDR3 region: CASSHDNRAPIYGYTF. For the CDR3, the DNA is TGCGCCAGCAGCCACGATAACAGGGCCCCTATCTATGGCTACACCTTC.

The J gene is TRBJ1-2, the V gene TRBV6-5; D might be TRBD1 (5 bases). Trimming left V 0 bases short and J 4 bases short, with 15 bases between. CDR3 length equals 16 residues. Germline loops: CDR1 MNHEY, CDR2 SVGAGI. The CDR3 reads CASSYSGEGQSYGYTF. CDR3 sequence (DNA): TGTGCCAGCAGTTACTCGGGGGAGGGTCAAAGCTATGGCTACACCTTC.

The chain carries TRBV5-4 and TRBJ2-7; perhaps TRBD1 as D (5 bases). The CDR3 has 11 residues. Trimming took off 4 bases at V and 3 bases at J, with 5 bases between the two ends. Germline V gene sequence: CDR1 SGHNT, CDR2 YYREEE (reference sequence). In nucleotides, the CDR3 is TGTGCCAGCAGCGACAGCTACGAGCAGTACTTC. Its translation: CASSDSYEQYF.

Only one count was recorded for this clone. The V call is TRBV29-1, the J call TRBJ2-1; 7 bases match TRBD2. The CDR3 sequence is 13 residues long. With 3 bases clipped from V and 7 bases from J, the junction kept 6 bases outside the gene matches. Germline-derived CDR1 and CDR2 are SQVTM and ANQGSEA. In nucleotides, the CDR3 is TGCAGCGTTGATAGCCTAGCGGTAAATGAGCAGTTCTTC. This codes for CSVDSLAVNEQFF.

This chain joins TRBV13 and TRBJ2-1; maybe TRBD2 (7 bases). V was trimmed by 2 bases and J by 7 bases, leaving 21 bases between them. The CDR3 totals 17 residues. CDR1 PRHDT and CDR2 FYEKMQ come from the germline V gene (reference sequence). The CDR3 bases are TGTGCCAGCAGCTTAATCAAAGGGGGGGGCGCAGGGAATGAGCAGTTCTTC. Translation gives CASSLIKGGGAGNEQFF.

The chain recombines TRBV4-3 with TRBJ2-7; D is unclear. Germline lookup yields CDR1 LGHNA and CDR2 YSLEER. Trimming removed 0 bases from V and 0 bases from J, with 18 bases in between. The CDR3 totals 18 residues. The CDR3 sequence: CASSQDGPPSESSYEQYF. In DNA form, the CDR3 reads TGCGCCAGCAGCCAAGATGGCCCTCCCAGTGAAAGCTCCTACGAGCAGTACTTC.

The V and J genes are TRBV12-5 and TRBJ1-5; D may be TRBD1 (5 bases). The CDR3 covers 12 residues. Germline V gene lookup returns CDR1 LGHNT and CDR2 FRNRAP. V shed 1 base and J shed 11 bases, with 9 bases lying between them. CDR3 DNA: TGTGCTAGTGGTTTGGAGGGGAGGGCCCAGCATTTT. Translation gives CASGLEGRAQHF.

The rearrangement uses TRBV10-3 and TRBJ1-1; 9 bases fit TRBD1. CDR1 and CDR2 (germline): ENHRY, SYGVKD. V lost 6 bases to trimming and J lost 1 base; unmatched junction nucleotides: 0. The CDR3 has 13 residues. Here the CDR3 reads CAIRGQGNTEAFF. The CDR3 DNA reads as TGTGCCATCAGGGGACAGGGGAACACTGAAGCTTTCTTT.

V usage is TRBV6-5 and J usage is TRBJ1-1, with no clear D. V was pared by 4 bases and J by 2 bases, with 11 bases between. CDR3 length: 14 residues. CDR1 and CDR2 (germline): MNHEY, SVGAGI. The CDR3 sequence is CASSLQALNTEAFF. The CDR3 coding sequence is TGTGCCAGCAGTTTGCAGGCCCTAAACACTGAAGCTTTCTTT.

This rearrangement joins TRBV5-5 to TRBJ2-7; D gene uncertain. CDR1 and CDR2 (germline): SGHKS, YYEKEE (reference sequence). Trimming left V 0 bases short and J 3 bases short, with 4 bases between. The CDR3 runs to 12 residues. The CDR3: CASSLGVYEQYF. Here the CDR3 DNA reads TGTGCCAGCAGCTTGGGGGTCTACGAGCAGTACTTC.

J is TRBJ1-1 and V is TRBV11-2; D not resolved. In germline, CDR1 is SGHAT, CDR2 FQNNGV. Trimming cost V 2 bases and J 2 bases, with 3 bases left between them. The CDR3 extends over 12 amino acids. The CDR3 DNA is TGTGCCAGCAGCTTAATAAACACTGAAGCTTTCTTT. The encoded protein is CASSLINTEAFF.

The CDR3 reads CASSEFIRGQPQHF. The CDR3 DNA is TGTGCCAGCAGTGAATTTATCAGGGGTCAGCCCCAGCATTTT. This chain links TRBV6-1 with TRBJ1-5; D perhaps matches TRBD1 (6 bases). Germline assignment: CDR1 MNHNS and CDR2 SASEGT. Trimming removed 2 bases from V and 6 bases from J, with 11 bases in between. The CDR3 extends over 14 amino acids.

This chain's CDR3 is CASSGTSGGDRELFF. Written as DNA, the CDR3 is TGTGCCAGCAGCGGGACTAGCGGGGGGGACCGGGAGCTGTTTTTT. The V gene is TRBV27, the J gene TRBJ2-2; 16 bases map to TRBD2. The CDR3 extends over 15 amino acids. Per germline, CDR1 MNHEY and CDR2 SMNVEV (reference sequence). The trim removed 6 bases at V and 9 bases at J, leaving 4 bases unmatched.

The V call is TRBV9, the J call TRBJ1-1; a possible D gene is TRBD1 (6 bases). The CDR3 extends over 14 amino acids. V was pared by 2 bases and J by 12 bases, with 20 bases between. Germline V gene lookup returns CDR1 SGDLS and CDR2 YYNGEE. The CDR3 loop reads CASSVITGTTETFF. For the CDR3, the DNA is TGTGCCAGCAGCGTGATTACCGGGACAACAGAAACTTTCTTT.